Presented here are 9 T cell receptor beta chains from one specimen sequenced in a study of T cell repertoires in cytomegalovirus infection. TCRdb itself ran the reads through MiXCR, one entry per CDR3 protein. The sample lists around 310,000 distinct CDR3 sequences, 25% to 30% occurring once. Their target antigens are unknown. Sequencing was performed on cultured PBMCs, taken from culture after CMV antigen stimulation. All receptors derive from a human donor in good health (CMV status not recorded). Some clones in this sample may be carry-over from other donors' samples.

The rearrangement links TRBV10-3 to TRBJ1-6; tentatively, D is TRBD1 (5 bases). Trimming stripped 2 bases from V and 1 base from J, with 9 bases between. The germline V gene encodes CDR1 ENHRY and CDR2 SYGVKD. This CDR3 spans 16 amino acids. CDR3: CAISERGESYNSPLHF. CDR3 nucleotides: TGTGCCATCAGTGAGAGGGGAGAATCCTATAATTCACCCCTCCACTTT.

J is TRBJ1-1 and V is TRBV6-5, with D unclear. Trimming stripped 7 bases from V and 5 bases from J, with 14 bases between. Germline CDR1 and CDR2: MNHEY and SVGAGI. The CDR3 spans 13 residues. CDR3 DNA sequence: TGTGCCAGCAAACGACCTGAGGGTACTGAAGCTTTCTTT. Translated, it gives CASKRPEGTEAFF.

This clonotype was recorded a few times. The chain links TRBV6-2 or TRBV6-3 to TRBJ1-1; D not certain. Per germline, CDR1 MNHEY and CDR2 SVGEGT. This CDR3 comprises 15 residues. The V gene lost 2 bases and the J gene lost 5 bases, with 15 bases spanning the gap. In nucleotides, the CDR3 is TGTGCCAGCAGTTACCCCCCGGGTAGTCGGACTGAAGCTTTCTTT. Translation gives CASSYPPGSRTEAFF.

The chain uses TRBV6-5 and TRBJ2-3, with D perhaps matching TRBD1 (5 bases). V gave up 7 bases and J gave up 5 bases, with 13 bases separating them. CDR3 length: 13 residues. Germline V CDR1 and CDR2: MNHEY, SVGAGI. This CDR3 is CASTQGSLDTQYF. CDR3 bases: TGTGCCAGCACGCAGGGCTCCCTAGATACGCAGTATTTT.

V gene TRBV7-9 combines with J gene TRBJ2-3, with TRBD1 identical over 8 bases. CDR3 size: 15 residues. Trimming at V came to 4 bases and at J to 2 bases, leaving 5 bases not matched to a gene. Germline-derived CDR1 and CDR2 are SEHNR and FQNEAQ (reference sequence). The DNA for the CDR3 is TGTGCCAGCAGCTCCGGACAGGGACACACAGATACGCAGTATTTT. Amino acid sequence: CASSSGQGHTDTQYF.

The table lists this clonotype with a few counts. The chain has TRBV18 and TRBJ2-7, with TRBD2 identical over 10 bases. This CDR3 has 15 residues. CDR1 KGHSH and CDR2 LQKENI come from the germline V gene. The V and J ends lost 3 bases and 5 bases, in that order; junction bases with no gene match: 7. CDR3 sequence reads: CASSPGASGSHEQYF. CDR3 DNA: TGTGCCAGCTCACCCGGGGCTAGCGGGAGCCACGAGCAGTACTTC. The whole variable domain, filled in from reference TRBV18 and TRBJ2-7, reads NAGVMQNPRHLVRRRGQEARLRCSPMKGHSHVYWYRQLPEEGLKFMVYLQKENIIDESGMPKERFSAEFPKEGPSILRIQQVVRGDSAAYFCASSPGASGSHEQYFGPGTRLTVT.

This clonotype was seen more than once but under ten times. The CDR3 loop reads CASSSTSGRGDEQFF. Here the CDR3 DNA reads TGTGCCAGCAGTTCGACTAGCGGGAGGGGAGATGAGCAGTTCTTC. The chain combines TRBV12-3 or TRBV12-4 with TRBJ2-1; 14 bases agree with TRBD2. Germline trimming cut 4 bases from V and 8 bases from J; bases unmatched to any gene: 4. The CDR3 is made up of 15 amino acids.

This clonotype was detected a few times. This chain links TRBV12-3 or TRBV12-4 with TRBJ2-7; weak D call: TRBD2 (6 bases). The V and J ends lost 5 bases and 6 bases respectively, with 20 bases between them. CDR3 length: 15 residues. The chain's CDR3 is CASSPHGTSSLEQYF. In nucleotides, the CDR3 is TGTGCCAGCAGTCCCCACGGGACTTCCAGTCTCGAGCAGTACTTC.

The rearrangement joins TRBV6-1 to TRBJ2-7; no clear D. Germline lookup yields CDR1 MNHNS and CDR2 SASEGT. This CDR3 has 13 amino acids. Trimming removed 6 bases from V and 5 bases from J, with 14 bases in between. This CDR3 reads CASSRAMSDEQYF. In DNA, the CDR3 is TGTGCCAGCAGCCGCGCAATGAGCGACGAGCAGTACTTC.